This record covers a single TCR beta chain. Its matching antigen is unknown. The record originates from a study of human T cells and chemical hapten exposure. Study-wide results and caveats: The study found expanded TCRs formed significantly more large CDR3 similarity clusters than controls.

TCRdb re-called the RACE reads with MiXCR, one entry per CDR3 protein. This sample has tens of thousands of distinct CDR3 sequences, with around 10% found just once. Time point defined: patch test 1, 2 weeks after DPC sensitization. As to treatment: therapeutic diphenylcyclopropenone sensitization with weekly scalp DPC. The CDR3 is 14 amino acids. Germline CDR1 and CDR2: MNHEY and SVGEGT. With 2 bases removed from V and 4 bases from J, the gap between germline ends came to 11 bases. The clonotype originates from a woman aged 45-65 years with alopecia areata. Some clones in this sample may be carry-over from other donors' samples. The chain recombines TRBV6-2 or TRBV6-3 with TRBJ1-2; D may be TRBD1 (6 bases). Sequencing used whole blood, obtained in connection with sensitization to the hapten diphenylcyclopropenone (DPC). The CDR3 DNA reads as TGTGCCAGCAGTTACGACAGGACATCCTATGGCTACACCTTC. It is translated as CASSYDRTSYGYTF.